This is a list of T cell receptor beta chains from one sample in a study of PD-L1 blockade in urothelial cancer. Measured with immunoSEQ multiplex PCR; TCRdb has only the in-frame clones, and not every one. The profile shows some 67,000 clones, around 90% of them singletons. This material consisted of PBMCs, taken around atezolizumab (anti-PD-L1) treatment. These receptors were taken from a man aged 55 to 70 with urothelial cancer. Both conserved end residues are part of each CDR3. Each record gives: clone size, V gene, D gene, J gene, CDR3 DNA, CDR3 protein. A D gene is named only where the DNA matches it firmly. Part of the rows lack a size; the others show once, few, many or a class for expanded clones.

>.|TRBV7-8|TRBD1|TRBJ1-2
TGTGCCAGCAGCTTCGAAGGACAGGCCTATGGCTACACCTTC
CASSFEGQAYGYTF
>.|TRBV9|TRBD2|TRBJ2-3
TGTGCCAGCAGCGTCGGGACTAGCGTGGGGATGACAGATACGCAGTATTTT
CASSVGTSVGMTDTQYF
>few|TRBV5-1|.|TRBJ1-5
TGCGCCAGCAGCTTGGTCCCATCGGCAGGGAGCAATCAGCCCCAGCATTTT
CASSLVPSAGSNQPQHF
>.|TRBV7-2|.|TRBJ1-2
TGTGCCAGCAGCTTAGGGACAGAGTATGGCTACACCTTC
CASSLGTEYGYTF
>once|TRBV13|.|TRBJ2-7
TGTGCCAGCAGCCCGGGACTCGTAGCCTACGAGCAGTACTTC
CASSPGLVAYEQYF
>once|TRBV6-1|TRBD1|TRBJ2-7
TGTGCCAGCAGTGAAGTGGCCCTGGGACAGTCCTACGAGCAGTACTTC
CASSEVALGQSYEQYF
>.|TRBV4-1|TRBD1|TRBJ1-2
TGCGCCAGCAGCCAAGTGACGGGACAGTCAATCTATGGCTACACCTTC
CASSQVTGQSIYGYTF
>once|TRBV10-1|TRBD2|TRBJ2-7
TGCGCCAGCAGCGCTAGCGGGAGCCCCAACGAGCAGTACTTC
CASSASGSPNEQYF
>.|TRBV19|TRBD1|TRBJ1-1
TGTGCCAGTAGTATCGGGACAGGGTGGAACACTGAAGCTTTCTTT
CASSIGTGWNTEAFF
>.|TRBV30|TRBD1|TRBJ2-2
TGTGCCTGGAGACAGTCAGGGGGCGCGGGCACCGGGGAGCTGTTTTTT
CAWRQSGGAGTGELFF
>.|TRBV9|.|TRBJ1-3
TGTGCCAGCAGCGTAGAATTCAGCTCTGGAAACACCATATATTTT
CASSVEFSSGNTIYF
>.|TRBV6-6|.|TRBJ1-1
TGTGCCAGCAGCAGCTTTCAGGGCGTTGAAGCTTTCTTT
CASSSFQGVEAFF
>.|TRBV11-3|.|TRBJ2-1
TGTGCCAGCAGCTTATCCCTGAGGGGGAGCTCCTACAATGAGCAGTTCTTC
CASSLSLRGSSYNEQFF
>.|TRBV5-1|.|TRBJ1-4
TGCGCCAGCAGCTTGGTCCCGGGGAGGGGAAATGAAAAACTGTTTTTT
CASSLVPGRGNEKLFF
>few|TRBV5-6|TRBD2|TRBJ2-1
TGTGCCAGCAGCTCACTAGCGGGGGGGCCCCGGAATGAGCAGTTCTTC
CASSSLAGGPRNEQFF
>.|TRBV2|.|TRBJ2-5
TGTGCCAGCAGGGGGCCTTCATGGACCCAGTACTTC
CASRGPSWTQYF
>.|TRBV28|.|TRBJ2-7
TGTGCCAGCAGTGCCCCGGGACATTCCTACGAGCAGTACTTC
CASSAPGHSYEQYF